This passage covers 20 T cell receptor beta chains from one sample sequenced in a study of blood T cell repertoires in COVID-19. Clones were read by immunoSEQ multiplex PCR, and TCRdb kept only the in-frame ones, dropping some. The sample yields 130,000 or so clones, around 83% seen once. The sample comprised peripheral blood. The receptors were sampled from a woman aged 55-75 years with acute or convalescent COVID-19.

The chain couples TRBV27 to TRBJ1-1; 8 positions match TRBD1. The ends lost 5 bases at V and 0 bases at J; junction bases unmatched: 5. The length of the CDR3 is 15 residues. The V gene's germline CDR1 is MNHEY and CDR2 SMNVEV (reference sequence). CDR3 region: CASSDRTGLNTEAFF. DNA for the CDR3: TGTGCCAGCAGTGACCGGACAGGGTTGAACACTGAAGCTTTCTTT.

This clone has only a few counts. This chain uses TRBV7-9 with TRBJ2-7, with a possible D match to TRBD2 (6 bases). There are 15 residues in the CDR3. The germline gives CDR1 SEHNR, CDR2 FQNEAQ (reference sequence). With 0 bases removed from V and 2 bases from J, the gap between germline ends came to 11 bases. The CDR3 loop is CASSLAGTGTYEQYF. The DNA for the CDR3 is TGTGCCAGCAGCTTAGCCGGGACTGGGACCTACGAGCAGTACTTC.

The table lists this clone with a few counts. The chain is built from TRBV30 and TRBJ2-3; D not certain. V lost 2 bases and J 0 bases, leaving 9 bases between the germline ends. Germline lookup yields CDR1 GTSNPN and CDR2 SVGIG (reference sequence). The CDR3 loop spans 14 amino acids. The CDR3 is CAWSQDTSTDTQYF. The CDR3 region has the DNA TGTGCCTGGAGTCAGGATACTAGCACAGATACGCAGTATTTT.

This rearrangement joins TRBV19 to TRBJ1-1; maybe TRBD1 (6 bases). From germline, CDR1 is LNHDA and CDR2 SQIVND (reference sequence). The CDR3 contains 14 residues. The V end lost 3 bases, the J end lost 4 bases, and 12 bases lay between the germline ends. CDR3 nucleotides: TGTGCCAGTAGTATCACAGGGTCAGGCACTGAAGCTTTCTTT. It specifies CASSITGSGTEAFF.

The chain employs TRBV5-4 and TRBJ1-2, with 8 bases lining up with TRBD1. Trimming at V came to 0 bases and at J to 2 bases, leaving 0 bases not matched to a gene. Looked up from germline, CDR1 is SGHNT and CDR2 is YYREEE (reference sequence). The CDR3 has 14 residues. CDR3: CASSLDRGNYGYTF. DNA for the CDR3: TGTGCCAGCAGCTTGGACAGGGGGAACTATGGCTACACCTTC.

The J gene is TRBJ1-1, the V gene TRBV10-1; perhaps TRBD1 as D (5 bases). V lost 0 bases to trimming and J lost 12 bases, with 11 bases between them. CDR3 size: 12 residues. Per the germline V gene, CDR1 is WNHNN and CDR2 is SYGVQD (reference sequence). CDR3 amino acids: CASSESSRASFF. CDR3 DNA: TGCGCCAGCAGTGAGTCGTCCAGGGCGTCTTTCTTT.

This rearrangement joins TRBV14 to TRBJ2-7; TRBD1 matches at 10 bases. J gave up 2 bases and V 3 bases, and 10 bases lay outside the gene matches. Germline assignment: CDR1 SGHDN and CDR2 FVKESK. This CDR3 is built from 17 residues. The CDR3 here is CASSHYMGTGAAYEQYF. The CDR3 DNA follows: TGTGCCAGCAGCCATTATATGGGGACAGGGGCCGCCTACGAGCAGTACTTC.

This chain links TRBV5-6 with TRBJ1-5; no clear D gene. Looked up from germline, CDR1 is SGHDT and CDR2 is YYEEEE. The CDR3 is made up of 15 amino acids. Deletions cut 0 bases from V and 0 bases from J, with 7 bases between. The CDR3 sequence: CASSLGANSNQPQHF. DNA of the CDR3: TGTGCCAGCAGCTTGGGAGCTAATAGCAATCAGCCCCAGCATTTT.

The J gene is TRBJ1-2, the V gene TRBV12-3 or TRBV12-4; D possibly corresponds to TRBD1 (5 bases). The V end lost 2 bases, the J end lost 7 bases, and 5 bases lay between the germline ends. This CDR3 has 11 residues. CDR3 nucleotides: TGTGCCAGCAGTTTAAGGGGTGGCTACACCTTC. Amino acids: CASSLRGGYTF.

J is TRBJ2-3 and V is TRBV5-4, with 8 positions matching TRBD2. This CDR3 region has 17 residues. Per germline, CDR1 SGHNT and CDR2 YYREEE (reference sequence). Trimming cost V 5 bases and J 1 base; bases outside gene matches: 12. The CDR3 DNA sequence: TGTGCCAGCAGTTCTGCGGGGGGAAGGGGAGGCACAGATACGCAGTATTTT. This codes for CASSSAGGRGGTDTQYF.

This clone was seen a handful of times. The gene calls are TRBV28 and TRBJ1-2, with D hard to call. This CDR3 has 12 residues. Looked up from germline, CDR1 is MDHEN and CDR2 is SYDVKM. The V end was cut by 5 bases, the J end by 8 bases, with 12 bases between. In DNA, the CDR3 is TGTGCCAGCAGTCCCTCACTTCTGGGCTACACCTTC. Its translation: CASSPSLLGYTF.

The J gene is TRBJ2-5, the V gene TRBV18; 7 positions agree with TRBD1. CDR1 KGHSH and CDR2 LQKENI come from the germline V gene. With V trimmed by 6 bases and J by 2 bases, 6 bases remained unmatched. CDR3 length equals 14 residues. The CDR3 loop reads CASSRQGPQETQYF. The CDR3 nucleotides read TGTGCCAGCTCCCGACAGGGTCCGCAAGAGACCCAGTACTTC.

The rearrangement links TRBV6-5 to TRBJ2-5, with 9 bases lining up with TRBD1. V gave up 6 bases and J gave up 3 bases; unmatched junction bases: 5. The germline CDR1 and CDR2 sequences are MNHEY and SVGAGI. The length of the CDR3 is 14 residues. The CDR3 is CASRTGTGKETQYF. The DNA for the CDR3 is TGTGCCAGCAGGACCGGGACAGGGAAAGAGACCCAGTACTTC.

This clone was picked up a small number of times. V is TRBV5-4 and J is TRBJ2-5; 10 bases match TRBD1. V was clipped by 1 base and J by 4 bases; unmatched bases: 4. The CDR3 has 15 amino acids. Germline CDR1 reads SGHNT; CDR2 reads YYREEE (reference sequence). CDR3 in DNA: TGTGCCAGCAGCTTGTCTCGGACAGGGGGAGAGACCCAGTACTTC. The encoded protein is CASSLSRTGGETQYF.

The chain couples TRBV15 to TRBJ1-1, with TRBD1 matching over 9 bases. After removal of 2 bases from V and 3 bases from J, the junction contained 10 bases not matched to a gene. The germline V gene encodes CDR1 LNHNV and CDR2 YYDKDF (reference sequence). The CDR3 loop spans 17 amino acids. CDR3 protein: CATSRSHGTGSDTEAFF. The CDR3 DNA sequence: TGTGCCACCAGCAGATCCCATGGGACAGGGTCGGACACTGAAGCTTTCTTT.

V is TRBV6-5 and J is TRBJ1-2; D is possibly TRBD1 (6 bases). The V gene lost 2 bases and the J gene lost 8 bases, with 12 bases spanning the gap. The germline V gene encodes CDR1 MNHEY and CDR2 SVGAGI. This CDR3 is built from 13 residues. In DNA, the CDR3 is TGTGCCAGCAGTTACGGTGGGACACCCGGCTACACCTTC. Protein sequence: CASSYGGTPGYTF.

This clone was picked up a small number of times. The sample holds other DNA sequences that translate to the same CDR3. The chain links TRBV14 to TRBJ2-3, with a tentative D call TRBD1 (5 bases). Trimming took off 1 base at V and 2 bases at J, with 7 bases between the two ends. The CDR3 spans 14 residues. Germline V lookup: CDR1 SGHDN, CDR2 FVKESK. This chain's CDR3 is CASSQGGSTDTQYF. CDR3 coding DNA: TGTGCCAGCAGCCAAGGGGGCTCCACAGATACGCAGTATTTT. Combining the CDR3 with reference TRBV14 and TRBJ2-3 gives the whole variable domain EAGVTQFPSHSVIEKGQTVTLRCDPISGHDNLYWYRRVMGKEIKFLLHFVKESKQDESGMPNNRFLAERTGGTYSTLKVQPAELEDSGVYFCASSQGGSTDTQYFGPGTRLTVL.

The gene calls are TRBV5-4 and TRBJ1-3; D unresolved. The germline V gene encodes CDR1 SGHNT and CDR2 YYREEE (reference sequence). The CDR3 runs 11 residues. V lost 9 bases, J lost 3 bases, and 7 bases lay in between. The CDR3 region has the DNA TGTGCCATCAAACTTGGAAACACCATATATTTT. Protein: CAIKLGNTIYF.

V is TRBV5-1 and J is TRBJ1-2; perhaps TRBD1 as D (5 bases). This CDR3 has 17 residues. Germline loops: CDR1 SGHRS, CDR2 YFSETQ. Trimming shortened V by 2 bases and J by 4 bases, and 21 bases separated the two germline ends. CDR3 protein: CASSLQGARTNPYGYTF. The DNA for the CDR3 is TGCGCCAGCAGCTTACAAGGGGCACGGACTAACCCCTATGGCTACACCTTC.

The chain uses TRBV24-1 and TRBJ1-1; a possible D gene is TRBD1 (5 bases). The CDR3 is made up of 14 amino acids. V shed 2 bases and J shed 7 bases, with 13 bases lying between them. The germline gives CDR1 KGHDR, CDR2 SFDVKD. CDR3 nucleotide sequence: TGTGCCACCAGTGATTCAACAGGCGGACGTGAAGCTTTCTTT. This codes for CATSDSTGGREAFF.